Reported below is one T cell receptor beta chain. Its antigen remains unidentified. No base quality values were provided; no much bigger clone lies one nucleotide off. Relative to germline, V is 0 bases shorter and J is 0 bases shorter, with 5 bases between their ends. CDR1 and CDR2 are drawn from the germline V gene (reference sequence): SEHNR, FQNEAQ. Taken from cysteine to phenylalanine, the CDR3 has 14 residues. The entry retains the CDR3 DNA only, 42 bases that are in frame from base 1. The data stem from a study of OX40 agonist ivuxolimab in advanced cancers. About the study as a whole: Ivuxolimab, which targeted the costimulatory receptor OX40 (CD134), was an agonistic, fully human IgG2 monoclonal antibody. Intravenous ivuxolimab was administered to patients every 2 weeks at six dose levels: 0.01, 0.1, 0.3, 1.5, 3 and 10 mg/kg. Of the roughly 50 dose-escalation patients, hepatocellular carcinoma was present in around 19, melanoma in around 15, renal cell carcinoma in 9 and head and neck cancer in 9. The dose-escalation cohort was roughly 87% male with a mean age of approximately 60 years, ranging from about 20 to 80. Patients were allowed to have had prior anti-PD-1, anti-PD-L1 or anti-CTLA-4 therapy, and around 37% of the dose-escalation patients had previously received checkpoint inhibitors. Partial responses occurred in three dose-escalation patients, of whom one had hepatocellular carcinoma and two had cutaneous melanoma. The point of sequencing TCRbeta in the periphery was to test whether ivuxolimab changed TCR sequence diversity and drove clonal T-cell expansion. The monotherapy dose-escalation portion (N ≈ 56 patients) of the phase I ivuxolimab trial is reported in the paper. The research as a whole found: Low levels of normalized T-cell clonal expansion were also shown by some nonresponding patients. At doses of 0.1 to 3.0 mg/kg, clonal expansion of both CD4+ and CD8+ T cells in blood was seen between baseline and week 6. In the 0.1-3.0 mg/kg groups, partial responders were among the patients with the lowest normalized peripheral clonal expansion, particularly in CD8+ T cells. After ivuxolimab, more expanded clones were found on average in CD8+ T cells than in CD4+ T cells. The antigen specificity of the clonally expanded peripheral T cells was not determined.

For sequencing of the TCRbeta CDR3 region, genomic DNA was extracted from the sorted cells. The immunoSEQ Assay was used to sequence the TCRbeta CDR3 regions. TCRdb took over this immuneACCESS table, retaining in-frame rearrangements with V and J assigned. Such tables are incomplete; in checked studies, under half of the missing clones stem from an unresolved V gene, and the remainder is unexplained. The sample profile shows 55,000 to 60,000 clones; over 70% of them were found once. The ten largest account for about 3.5% of the sample. Patients with autoimmune disease history or receiving systemic immunosuppression were excluded from the trial. Peripheral blood for TCR sequencing was collected from all dose cohorts at baseline, on cycle 4 day 1, and on cycle 7 day 1. Samples were obtained from an open-label, multicenter, first-in-human phase I dose-escalation trial of ivuxolimab. Adults with locally advanced or metastatic melanoma, renal cell, hepatocellular, or head and neck squamous cell carcinoma were enrolled in the trial. Before TCR sequencing, CD4+ T cells and CD8+ T cells from peripheral blood were sorted into separate populations.

This TCR came from an adult with an advanced solid tumor such as melanoma, head and neck, liver or kidney cancer. Recombination linked TRBV7-9 to TRBJ1-1, with no reliable assignment of the D segment. This specimen consisted of CD4+ or CD8+ T cells sorted from blood, obtained in a trial of the OX40 agonist ivuxolimab. The DNA sequence is TGTGCCAGCAGCTTAGCAGGAATGAACACTGAAGCTTTCTTT. This is translated as CASSLAGMNTEAFF. Reference TRBV7-9 and TRBJ1-1 genes cover what lies past the CDR3, so the full variable domain is DTGVSQNPRHKITKRGQNVTFRCDPISEHNRLYWYRQTLGQGPEFLTYFQNEAQLEKSRLLSDRFSAERPKGSFSTLEIQRTEQGDSAMYLCASSLAGMNTEAFFGQGTRLTVV.